These 13 T cell receptor beta chains came from one sample sequenced in a study of identical twins. Each CDR3 protein is one row after TCRdb ran MiXCR on the 5' RACE reads. The sample records 750,000 to 950,000 distinct CDR3 sequences, roughly 12% being singletons. These data were likewise used in another study, on yellow fever vaccine responses in identical twins.

Sequencing was done on a sample of PBMCs. The receptors originated from a woman aged 18-30 years in good health.

This clonotype was seen only a few times. DNA of the CDR3: TGTGCCATCAGTGGGGTAGGGGACAGCTCCTACAATGAGCAGTTCTTC. Its protein is CAISGVGDSSYNEQFF. This chain uses TRBV10-3 with TRBJ2-1; 7 nucleotides line up with TRBD1. V gave up 4 bases and J gave up 0 bases; unmatched junction bases: 6. This CDR3 has 16 amino acids. Looked up from germline, CDR1 is ENHRY and CDR2 is SYGVKD.

This clonotype was seen ten or more times. This chain uses TRBV5-1 with TRBJ2-1; 7 nucleotides align to TRBD1. CDR3 length: 17 amino acids. V lost 1 base, J lost 4 bases, and 11 bases stayed unmatched. Looked up from germline, CDR1 is SGHRS and CDR2 is YFSETQ. In nucleotides, the CDR3 is TGCGCCAGCAGCTTGTACCCCCGGGACAGCCTTTACAATGAGCAGTTCTTC. It encodes CASSLYPRDSLYNEQFF. Full variable domain (outside the CDR3, taken from reference TRBV5-1 and TRBJ2-1): KAGVTQTPRYLIKTRGQQVTLSCSPISGHRSVSWYQQTPGQGLQFLFEYFSETQRNKGNFPGRFSGRQFSNSRSEMNVSTLELGDSALYLCASSLYPRDSLYNEQFFGPGTRLTVL.

This chain joins TRBV14 and TRBJ2-7; 8 nucleotides align to TRBD2. The CDR3 extends over 15 amino acids. Germline assignment: CDR1 SGHDN and CDR2 FVKESK. J was trimmed by 5 bases and V by 3 bases; bases with no gene match: 9. CDR3: CASSQISGKVNEQYF. DNA for the CDR3: TGTGCCAGCAGCCAGATTAGCGGGAAAGTGAACGAGCAGTACTTC.

This clonotype was seen only a few times. This sequence joins TRBV20-1 and TRBJ2-1; D is unresolved. Trimming cost V 0 bases and J 1 base, with 13 bases left between them. Germline CDR1 DFQATT, CDR2 SNEGSKA (reference sequence). The length of the CDR3 is 16 residues. The CDR3 DNA is TGCAGTGCTAGAGATCTCAGACTGGTGTCCTACAATGAGCAGTTCTTC. This translates into CSARDLRLVSYNEQFF.

The chain is built from TRBV11-2 and TRBJ2-1; TRBD1 aligns across 10 bases. Germline trimming cut 2 bases from V and 5 bases from J; bases unmatched to any gene: 15. Germline lookup yields CDR1 SGHAT and CDR2 FQNNGV. This CDR3 is built from 19 residues. CDR3 sequence (DNA): TGTGCCAGCAGCTTACTCGGACAGGGGGACCTATGGGGTCACAATGAGCAGTTCTTC. It yields the protein CASSLLGQGDLWGHNEQFF.

The rearrangement uses TRBV6-1 and TRBJ1-5; TRBD1 is a possible D gene (5 bases). Deletions cut 6 bases from V and 2 bases from J, with 8 bases between. The CDR3 loop spans 13 amino acids. The germline V gene has CDR1 MNHNS and CDR2 SASEGT. The DNA of the CDR3 is TGTGCCAGCAGCAGGGTGGGCAATCAGCCCCAGCATTTT. Its protein product is CASSRVGNQPQHF.

This clonotype was picked up a small number of times. The CDR3 protein is CASSQDLVSRGYTF. The CDR3 bases are TGTGCCAGCAGCCAAGATTTGGTCAGCCGGGGCTACACCTTC. The chain links TRBV3-1 to TRBJ1-2; D gene unclear. Trimming removed 0 bases at V and 8 bases at J, with 13 bases between. The CDR3 covers 14 residues. From germline, CDR1 is LGHDT and CDR2 YNNKEL (reference sequence).

This clonotype was recorded a few times. The chain recombines TRBV28 with TRBJ2-1; the D gene could be TRBD1 or TRBD2 (5 bases each). Trimming shortened V by 3 bases and J by 8 bases, and 17 bases separated the two germline ends. The germline V gene encodes CDR1 MDHEN and CDR2 SYDVKM. The CDR3 length is 15 residues. The CDR3 spells CASSLGTYGIDEQFF. The CDR3 DNA is TGTGCCAGCAGTTTGGGGACCTACGGAATCGATGAGCAGTTCTTC.

CDR3 bases: TGTGCCAGCAGTCCCCTGGGGGGACAGGGTCACACCGGGGAGCTGTTTTTT. It encodes CASSPLGGQGHTGELFF. V usage is TRBV12-3 or TRBV12-4 and J usage is TRBJ2-2, with 9 bases identical to TRBD1. The CDR3 has 17 residues. Trimming took 5 bases from V and 3 from J; bases not matched to a gene: 10.

This clonotype has more than one count but fewer than ten. The chain recombines TRBV5-5 with TRBJ2-5; 8 nucleotides match TRBD2. V shed 4 bases and J 3 bases; nucleotides not matched to a gene: 5. Germline CDR1 and CDR2: SGHKS and YYEKEE (reference sequence). CDR3 length: 14 amino acids. This CDR3 reads CASSGGTRKETQYF. As DNA, the CDR3 is TGTGCCAGCAGCGGCGGGACTAGAAAAGAGACCCAGTACTTC.

The chain uses TRBV7-6 and TRBJ1-1, with TRBD1 matching over 8 bases. The CDR3 totals 15 residues. Unmatched junction bases numbered 3, after V lost 1 base and J lost 2 bases. Germline CDR1 is SGHVS and CDR2 is FNYEAQ. The CDR3 sequence: CASSLEQGANTEAFF. The CDR3 DNA reads TGTGCCAGCAGCTTAGAGCAGGGGGCTAACACTGAAGCTTTCTTT. Combining the CDR3 with reference TRBV7-6 and TRBJ1-1 gives the whole variable domain GAGVSQSPRYKVTKRGQDVALRCDPISGHVSLYWYRQALGQGPEFLTYFNYEAQQDKSGLPNDRFSAERPEGSISTLTIQRTEQRDSAMYRCASSLEQGANTEAFFGQGTRLTVV.

This clonotype was counted a few times. The chain couples TRBV15 to TRBJ1-2; possible D gene TRBD1, 5 bases. The CDR3 is 13 amino acids. Deletions cut 0 bases from V and 6 bases from J, with 8 bases between. The V gene's germline CDR1 is LNHNV and CDR2 YYDKDF (reference sequence). The CDR3 nucleotides are TGTGCCACCAGCAGAGAAGGGGCCAATGGCTACACCTTC. Translation gives CATSREGANGYTF.

This rearrangement joins TRBV3-1 to TRBJ2-4; 9 bases align to TRBD2. The V gene end was trimmed by 0 bases and the J gene end by 3 bases; junction bases not matched to a gene: 6. Per germline, CDR1 LGHDT and CDR2 YNNKEL (reference sequence). CDR3 length: 17 residues. DNA for the CDR3: TGTGCCAGCAGCCAAGATCTGCTAGCGGGGAGCAAAAACATTCAGTACTTC. Amino acids: CASSQDLLAGSKNIQYF.